This is a list of T cell receptor beta chains from one sample in a study of CD8 T cells in ankylosing spondylitis. MiXCR, run by TCRdb on the 5' RACE reads, gives a single entry per CDR3 protein. Among about 840,000 distinct CDR3 sequences listed, 12% were seen once. Specimen: blood, either unsorted or a sorted T cell fraction (not recorded which). Receptors originate from a male donor with ankylosing spondylitis. CDR3s leave out the opening cysteine and the closing phenylalanine or tryptophan. The D gene is left open where the match is weak.

length: 12; D: .; V: TRBV6-5; CDR3: ASSYSIGGPGAF
length: 15; D: .; V: TRBV7-9; CDR3: ASSPPGRMSSTDTQY
length: 12; D: .; V: TRBV5-4; CDR3: ASSPPGVKETQY
length: 14; D: .; V: TRBV7-9; CDR3: ASSLVLLWSTDTQY
length: 12; D: .; V: TRBV4-3; CDR3: ASSQDIRTLWQY
length: 15; D: .; V: TRBV7-2; CDR3: ASSLVPGGSGANVLT
length: 11; D: .; V: TRBV10-3; CDR3: AIRPGSDSPLH
length: 13; D: TRBD1; V: TRBV12-3/TRBV12-4; CDR3: ASSFLDRVNRGYT
length: 12; D: .; V: TRBV15; CDR3: ATSRDRVVQPQH
length: 12; D: .; V: TRBV7-2; CDR3: ASSWGGTNYGYT
length: 14; D: .; V: TRBV4-3; CDR3: ASSGFGQHSGNTIY
length: 10; D: .; V: TRBV25-1; CDR3: ASSFQGTPLH
length: 12; D: .; V: TRBV5-1; CDR3: ASSQGDGNQPQH
length: 11; D: .; V: TRBV7-2; CDR3: ASSSGQMNIQY
length: 15; D: TRBD1; V: TRBV20-1; CDR3: SARDGWNRGMNTEAF
length: 9; D: .; V: TRBV3-1; CDR3: ASSQMYGYT
length: 14; D: TRBD2; V: TRBV20-1; CDR3: SARDILARSSYEQY
length: 13; D: TRBD1; V: TRBV4-3; CDR3: ASSPRDRVTGELF
length: 12; D: .; V: TRBV20-1; CDR3: SARDWGGGTEAF
length: 11; D: TRBD1; V: TRBV5-1; CDR3: ASSPGQDYGYT
length: 12; D: .; V: TRBV5-1; CDR3: ASSFGGLDTEAF
length: 11; D: .; V: TRBV6-1; CDR3: ASSEVHDYEQY
length: 13; D: TRBD1; V: TRBV12-3/TRBV12-4; CDR3: ASSSGTVRYNEQF
length: 15; D: TRBD2; V: TRBV20-1; CDR3: SAGGTTSGRLEETQY
length: 16; D: .; V: TRBV9; CDR3: ASSVGIGAGTNTGELF
length: 11; D: .; V: TRBV10-3; CDR3: ASSIEGYNEQF